The sequence of this T cell receptor (beta chain) was determined in a study of T cell responses to AZD1222 COVID-19 vaccine. Study outcomes and limitations: Only a handful of people who got AZD1222 tested seropositive at baseline. White British people made up most donors, females outnumbered males, and clonal diversity was possibly underestimated. Close to half of all spike-specific TCRs reportedly target regions of the variants that are unmutated.

Analyses pooled second doses at about 4 or about 12 weeks. A word on this clone: Its antigen is not known.

After removal of 2 bases from V and 2 bases from J, the junction contained 5 bases not matched to a gene. CDR1 is MRHNA, CDR2 SNTAGT, per germline. The CDR3 totals 16 residues. Produced via immunoSEQ multiplex PCR; TCRdb's table is partial and in-frame only. The top ten hold around 4.6% of the sample, which has about 110,000 clones, approximately 87% seen once. The sequence came from an adult who received the AZD1222 COVID-19 vaccine. The sequenced sample was peripheral blood, obtained 28 days after the second AZD1222 dose. The V and J genes are TRBV6-4 and TRBJ2-3; 9 bases align to TRBD2. The CDR3 sequence is CASSDLGLADTDTQYF. The CDR3 DNA is TGTGCCAGCAGTGACCTGGGACTAGCAGACACAGATACGCAGTATTTT.